This T cell receptor beta chain derives from a study of T-cell reconstitution after alpha-beta-depleted transplantation in children. Whole-study results and caveats: T-cell counts and diversity at one year following transplant were attributed mainly to newly produced T cells. Several hundred expanded graft clones reportedly supplied alpha-beta T cells about two months after transplant.

The authors prepared the TCRbeta library with unique molecular identifiers. TCRdb processed the PCR reads anew with MiXCR; each CDR3 protein has one entry. The table has hundreds of thousands of distinct CDR3 sequences, under 12% seen once; the top ten hold around 2%. Germline CDR1 and CDR2: SGHKS and YYEKEE (reference sequence). Trimming removed 4 bases from V and 3 bases from J; junction bases left unmatched: 10. There are 16 residues in the CDR3. This clonotype has ten or more counts. Antigen: not known. V is TRBV5-5 and J is TRBJ2-1, with 7 nucleotides matching TRBD1. The source is a child younger than 10 with inherited bone marrow failure, due to receive a stem cell transplant. The specimen was PBMCs, collected before TCRalphabeta/CD19-depleted stem cell transplant. The CDR3: CASSNRGPRYYNEQFF. The CDR3 bases are TGTGCCAGCAGCAACAGGGGCCCAAGATACTACAATGAGCAGTTCTTC.